One sample yielded the 6 T cell receptor beta chains listed below, sequenced in a study of T cell responses to AZD1222 COVID-19 vaccine. Sequenced by immunoSEQ multiplex PCR; TCRdb stores in-frame clones only, minus some. Of about 140,000 clones listed, more than 75% are singletons. Source: peripheral blood, taken 28 days after the second AZD1222 dose. These receptors were obtained from an adult who received the AZD1222 COVID-19 vaccine.

The chain couples TRBV30 to TRBJ1-5; D is ambiguous. The CDR3 spans 13 residues. V lost 1 base, J lost 5 bases, and 9 bases lay in between. Germline V gene lookup returns CDR1 GTSNPN and CDR2 SVGIG (reference sequence). CDR3 residues: CAWSALLDQPQHF. DNA of the CDR3: TGTGCCTGGAGTGCCCTCCTCGATCAGCCCCAGCATTTT.

V is TRBV30 and J is TRBJ1-1; D perhaps matches TRBD1 (6 bases). V lost 0 bases to trimming and J lost 5 bases, with 10 bases between them. The CDR3 is made up of 13 amino acids. Per germline, CDR1 GTSNPN and CDR2 SVGIG (reference sequence). CDR3 loop: CAWSVIGGTEAFF. CDR3 nucleotides: TGTGCCTGGAGTGTAATAGGGGGGACTGAAGCTTTCTTT.

The chain couples TRBV6-5 to TRBJ1-2; possible D gene TRBD1, 5 bases. Germline-derived CDR1 and CDR2 are MNHEY and SVGAGI. The CDR3 sequence is 11 residues long. V shed 2 bases and J shed 7 bases, with 5 bases lying between them. CDR3 sequence (DNA): TGTGCCAGCAGTTACAGGGGTGGCTACACCTTC. Amino acid sequence: CASSYRGGYTF.

V and J are TRBV6-1 and TRBJ1-2, with D tentatively TRBD1 (6 bases). The CDR3 is made up of 14 amino acids. Between the trimmed V and J ends, which lost 3 bases and 4 bases, there was a span of 12 bases. Germline V gene lookup returns CDR1 MNHNS and CDR2 SASEGT. The chain's CDR3 is CASSDPEGVYGYTF. CDR3 nucleotide sequence: TGTGCCAGCAGTGACCCCGAGGGGGTCTATGGCTACACCTTC.

The chain is built from TRBV6-5 and TRBJ2-2; D is perhaps TRBD2 (6 bases). The V gene lost 7 bases and the J gene lost 1 base, with 10 bases spanning the gap. The CDR3 loop spans 14 amino acids. From germline, CDR1 is MNHEY and CDR2 SVGAGI. This CDR3 reads CASIRAGNTGELFF. The CDR3 DNA follows: TGTGCCAGCATAAGAGCGGGGAACACCGGGGAGCTGTTTTTT.

The count of this clone is one. V gene TRBV21-1 combines with J gene TRBJ1-1. TRBV21-1 is flagged as a pseudogene. The CDR3 length is 18 residues. DNA of the CDR3: TGTGCCAGCAGCAAAGCGAGGGGGGCATGCTTTATGAACACTGAAGCTTTCTTT. Translation gives CASSKARGACFMNTEAFF.